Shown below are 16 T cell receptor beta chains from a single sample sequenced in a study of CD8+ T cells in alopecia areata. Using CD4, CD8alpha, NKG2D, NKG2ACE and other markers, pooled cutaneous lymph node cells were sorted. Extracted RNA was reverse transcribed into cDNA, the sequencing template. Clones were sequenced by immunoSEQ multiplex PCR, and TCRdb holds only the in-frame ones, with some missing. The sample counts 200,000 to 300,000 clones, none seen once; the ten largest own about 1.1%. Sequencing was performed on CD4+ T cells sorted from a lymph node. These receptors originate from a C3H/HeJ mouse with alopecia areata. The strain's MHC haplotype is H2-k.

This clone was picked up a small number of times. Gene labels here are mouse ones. The CDR3: CASSETIWGGGAETLYF. The sequenced CDR3 bases are TGTGCCAGCAGTGAAACGATTTGGGGGGGAGGTGCAGAA. This chain uses TRBV13-1 with TRBJ2-3; 8 bases fit TRBD2. The read ends 4 residues shy of where the CDR3 ends; the end is completed using the germline J gene. This CDR3 comprises 17 residues. Trimming took 2 bases from V and 1 from J; bases not matched to a gene: 9. Looked up from germline, CDR1 is NSHNY and CDR2 is SYGAGN.

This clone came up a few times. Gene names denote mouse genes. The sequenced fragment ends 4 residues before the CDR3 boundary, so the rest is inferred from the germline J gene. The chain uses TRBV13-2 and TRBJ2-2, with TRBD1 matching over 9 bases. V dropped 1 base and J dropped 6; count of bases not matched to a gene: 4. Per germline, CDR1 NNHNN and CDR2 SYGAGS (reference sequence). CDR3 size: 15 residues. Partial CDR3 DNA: TGTGCCAGCGGTGATAGGGGACAGGGTCCCGGG. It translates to CASGDRGQGPG. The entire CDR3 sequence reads CASGDRGQGPGQLYF.

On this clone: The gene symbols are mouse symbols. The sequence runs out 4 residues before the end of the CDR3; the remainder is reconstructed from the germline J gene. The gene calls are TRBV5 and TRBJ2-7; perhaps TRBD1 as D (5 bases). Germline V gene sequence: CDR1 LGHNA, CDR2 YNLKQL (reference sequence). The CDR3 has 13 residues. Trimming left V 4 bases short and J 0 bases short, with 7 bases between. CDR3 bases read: TGTGCCAGCAGCCCACAGGTCTCCTAT. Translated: CASSPQVSY. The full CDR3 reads CASSPQVSYEQYF.

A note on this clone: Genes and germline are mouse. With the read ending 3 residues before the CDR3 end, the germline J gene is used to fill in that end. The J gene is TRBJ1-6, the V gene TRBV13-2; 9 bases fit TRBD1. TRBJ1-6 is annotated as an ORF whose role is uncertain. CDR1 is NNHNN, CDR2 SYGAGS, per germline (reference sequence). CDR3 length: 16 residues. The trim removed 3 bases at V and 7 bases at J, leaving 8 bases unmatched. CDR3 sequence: CASGASGTGWNSPLYF. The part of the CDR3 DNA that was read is TGTGCCAGCGGTGCGTCCGGGACAGGGTGGAATTCGCCC.

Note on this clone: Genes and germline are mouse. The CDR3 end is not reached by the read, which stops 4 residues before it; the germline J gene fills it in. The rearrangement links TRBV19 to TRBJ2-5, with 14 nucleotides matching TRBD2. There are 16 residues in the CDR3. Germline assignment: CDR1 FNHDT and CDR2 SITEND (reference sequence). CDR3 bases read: TGTGCCAGCACCCCCGGGACTGGGGGGGCGCGGGAC. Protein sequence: CASTPGTGGARD. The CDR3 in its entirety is CASTPGTGGARDTQYF. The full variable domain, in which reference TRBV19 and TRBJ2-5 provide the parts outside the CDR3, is GGIITQTPKFLIGQEGQKLTLKCQQNFNHDTMYWYRQDSGKGLRLIYYSITENDLQKGDLSEGYDASREKKSSFSLTVTSAQKNEMAVFLCASTPGTGGARDTQYFGPGTRLLVL.

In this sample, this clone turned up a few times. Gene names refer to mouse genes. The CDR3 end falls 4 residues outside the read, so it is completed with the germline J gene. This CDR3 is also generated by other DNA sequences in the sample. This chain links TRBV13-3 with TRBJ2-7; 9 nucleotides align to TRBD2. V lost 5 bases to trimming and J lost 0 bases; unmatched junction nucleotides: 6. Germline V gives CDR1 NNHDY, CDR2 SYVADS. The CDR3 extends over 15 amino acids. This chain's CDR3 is CASRTGGASSYEQYF. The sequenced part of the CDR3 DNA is TGTGCCAGCAGGACTGGGGGCGCGAGCTCCTAT.

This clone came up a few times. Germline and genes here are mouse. The sequenced part of the CDR3 DNA is TGTGCCAGCAGCCAAGGACTGGGGGGACACCAAGAC. Its translation: CASSQGLGGHQD. The complete CDR3 reads CASSQGLGGHQDTQYF. The chain employs TRBV5 and TRBJ2-5; 10 bases line up with TRBD2. The DNA ends 4 residues before the CDR3 does, and the rest of the CDR3 is filled in from the germline J gene. The CDR3 length is 16 residues. V shed 1 base, J shed 1 base, and the junction held 2 bases outside the gene matches. Germline-derived CDR1 and CDR2 are LGHNA and YNLKQL (reference sequence).

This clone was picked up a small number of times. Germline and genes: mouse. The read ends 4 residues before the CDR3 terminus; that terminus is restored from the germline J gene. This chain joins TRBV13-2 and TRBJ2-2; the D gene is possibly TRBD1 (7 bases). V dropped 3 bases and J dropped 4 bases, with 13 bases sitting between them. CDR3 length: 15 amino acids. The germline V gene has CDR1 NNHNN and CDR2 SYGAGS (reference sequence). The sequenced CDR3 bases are TGTGCCAGCGGTGGCCAGGGGGGAGGCACCGGG. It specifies CASGGQGGGTG. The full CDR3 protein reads CASGGQGGGTGQLYF.

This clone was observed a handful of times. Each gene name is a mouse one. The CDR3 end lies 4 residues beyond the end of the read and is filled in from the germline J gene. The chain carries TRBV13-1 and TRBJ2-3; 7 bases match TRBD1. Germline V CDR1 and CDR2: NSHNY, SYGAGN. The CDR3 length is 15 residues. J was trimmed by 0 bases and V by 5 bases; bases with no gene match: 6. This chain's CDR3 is CASRADRSSAETLYF. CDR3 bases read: TGTGCCAGCAGGGCGGACAGGTCGAGTGCAGAA.

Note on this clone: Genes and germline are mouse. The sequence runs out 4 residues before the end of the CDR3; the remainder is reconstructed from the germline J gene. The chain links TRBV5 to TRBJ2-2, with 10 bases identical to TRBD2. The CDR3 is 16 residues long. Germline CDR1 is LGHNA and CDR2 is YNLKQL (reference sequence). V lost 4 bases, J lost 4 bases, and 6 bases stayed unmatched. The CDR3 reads CASSRDWGEPTGQLYF. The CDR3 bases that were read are TGTGCCAGCAGCCGCGACTGGGGGGAGCCCACCGGG.

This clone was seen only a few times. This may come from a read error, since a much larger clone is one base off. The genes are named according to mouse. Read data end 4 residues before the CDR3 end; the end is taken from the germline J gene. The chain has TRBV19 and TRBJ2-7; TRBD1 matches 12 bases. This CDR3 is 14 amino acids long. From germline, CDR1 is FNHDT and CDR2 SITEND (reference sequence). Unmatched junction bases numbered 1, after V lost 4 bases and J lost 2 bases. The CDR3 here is CASSGTGGPYEQYF. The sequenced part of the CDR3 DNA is TGTGCCAGCAGTGGGACAGGGGGCCCCTAT. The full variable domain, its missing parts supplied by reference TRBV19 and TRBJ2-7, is GGIITQTPKFLIGQEGQKLTLKCQQNFNHDTMYWYRQDSGKGLRLIYYSITENDLQKGDLSEGYDASREKKSSFSLTVTSAQKNEMAVFLCASSGTGGPYEQYFGPGTRLTVL.

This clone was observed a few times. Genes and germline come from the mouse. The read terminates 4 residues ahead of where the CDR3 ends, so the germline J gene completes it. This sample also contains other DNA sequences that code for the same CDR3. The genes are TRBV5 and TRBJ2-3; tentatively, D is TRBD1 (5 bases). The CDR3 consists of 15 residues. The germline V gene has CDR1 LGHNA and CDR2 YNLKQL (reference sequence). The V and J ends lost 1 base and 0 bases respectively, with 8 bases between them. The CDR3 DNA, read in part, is TGTGCCAGCAGCCAAGGCCAGGGCAGTGCAGAA. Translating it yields CASSQGQGSAE. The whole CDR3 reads CASSQGQGSAETLYF.

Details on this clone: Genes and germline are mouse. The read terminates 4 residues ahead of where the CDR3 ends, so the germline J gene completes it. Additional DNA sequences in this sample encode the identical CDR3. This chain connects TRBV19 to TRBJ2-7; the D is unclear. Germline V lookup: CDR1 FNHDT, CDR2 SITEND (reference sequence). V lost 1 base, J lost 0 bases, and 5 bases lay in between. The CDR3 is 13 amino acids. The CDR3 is CASSIKSSYEQYF. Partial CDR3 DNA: TGTGCCAGCAGTATAAAAAGCTCCTAT.

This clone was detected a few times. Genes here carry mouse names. The CDR3 loop is CASSPGLGGRDAEQFF. The sequenced part of the CDR3 DNA is TGTGCCAGCAGCCCGGGACTGGGGGGGCGAGATGCT. The chain is built from TRBV13-1 and TRBJ2-1; 14 bases are shared with TRBD2. The read terminates 4 residues before the CDR3 end, so the remaining end is supplied by the germline J gene. Trimming took 5 bases from V and 5 from J; bases not matched to a gene: 6. CDR3 size: 16 residues. The germline gives CDR1 NSHNY, CDR2 SYGAGN.

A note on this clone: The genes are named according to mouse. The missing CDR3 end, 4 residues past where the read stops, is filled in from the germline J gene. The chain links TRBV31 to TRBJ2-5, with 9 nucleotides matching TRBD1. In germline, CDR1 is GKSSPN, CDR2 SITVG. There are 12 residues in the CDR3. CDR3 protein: CAWKTGGDTQYF. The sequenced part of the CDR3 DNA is TGTGCCTGGAAGACAGGGGGGGAC.

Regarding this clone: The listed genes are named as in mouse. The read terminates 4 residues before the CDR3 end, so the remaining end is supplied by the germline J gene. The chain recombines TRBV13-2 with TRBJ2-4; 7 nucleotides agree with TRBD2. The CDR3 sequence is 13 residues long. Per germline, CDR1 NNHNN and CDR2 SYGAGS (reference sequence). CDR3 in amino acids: CASGAQTGNTLYF. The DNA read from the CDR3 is TGTGCCAGCGGTGCCCAGACTGGGAAC.